The subject of this entry is one T cell receptor (beta chain). This specimen comes from a study of blood T cell repertoires in COVID-19. Study at large: The analysed material was cDNA or gDNA that came from T cells, B-cell-depleted T cells, or PBMCs.

Sequenced by immunoSEQ multiplex PCR; TCRdb stores in-frame clones only, minus some. The top ten clones hold more than 1.5% of a sample with 95,000 to 100,000 clones, 85% of them seen once. The CDR3 contains 17 residues. Germline-derived CDR1 and CDR2 are KGHSH and LQKENI. V was pared by 4 bases and J by 7 bases, with 11 bases of the junction left unmatched. The specimen sequenced was peripheral blood. The sequence was collected from an older woman with active or convalescent COVID-19. The J gene is TRBJ1-4, the V gene TRBV18; 11 bases align to TRBD1. CDR3 in DNA: TGTGCCAGCTCACTTTGGACAGGGGGCGGAATTGGTGAAAAACTGTTTTTT. This sequence encodes CASSLWTGGGIGEKLFF.